This T cell receptor beta chain was recovered during a study of blood T cell repertoires in COVID-19. Study in general: Samples taken during acute and convalescent COVID-19 were collected in the United States, Italy and Spain. Sample material is recorded as cDNA or gDNA derived from T cells, B-cell-depleted T cells, or PBMCs.

Original analysis: Cell counts per sample came from amplifying reference gene primers. The assay was immunoSEQ multiplex PCR, and TCRdb's table has in-frame clones only and misses some. For V, J and clone size, that table is used; D and trimming come from the DNA. The table records 290,000 or so clones, almost 85% of them present only once. Trimming cost V 3 bases and J 12 bases, with 18 bases left between them. The CDR3 has 14 residues. Germline V gene data show CDR1 as SGHTA and CDR2 as FQGNSA. Source material: peripheral blood. The sequence came from a man aged 50-60 years with active or convalescent COVID-19. The chain couples TRBV7-2 to TRBJ2-1; TRBD1 is a possible D gene (5 bases). The DNA for the CDR3 is TGTGCCAGCAGCTTGAATACAGGCGGCTTTACGCAGTTCTTC. Translated, it gives CASSLNTGGFTQFF. The full variable domain, rest sourced from reference TRBV7-2 and TRBJ2-1, is GAGVSQSPSNKVTEKGKDVELRCDPISGHTALYWYRQSLGQGLEFLIYFQGNSAPDKSGLPSDRFSAERTGGSVSTLTIQRTQQEDSAVYLCASSLNTGGFTQFFGPGTRLTVL.